The 22 T cell receptor beta chains reported below all come from one sample, sequenced in a study of post-analysis software for immune sequencing data. Study-wide results and caveats: The five TRBV segments detected at higher frequency in patients than in controls included TRBV5-6, TRBV5-1 and TRBV20-1.

The antigens of these receptors remain unknown. Unique-molecular-identifier-tagged TCR beta cDNA libraries were used. TCRdb independently ran MiXCR on the PCR reads; one entry per CDR3 protein. Seen here are about half a million distinct CDR3 sequences, around 34% observed once, and the top ten hold 6%. Sequenced input: blood. These receptors were obtained from a girl under 18 with multiple sclerosis.

V gene TRBV5-1 combines with J gene TRBJ1-4, with D hard to call. Trimming took off 0 bases at V and 1 base at J, with 10 bases between the two ends. The CDR3 runs to 16 residues. Germline-derived CDR1 and CDR2 are SGHRS and YFSETQ. The CDR3 protein is CASSLGLRRTNEKLFF. In DNA, the CDR3 is TGCGCCAGCAGCTTGGGTCTCAGGCGAACTAATGAAAAACTGTTTTTT.

This chain joins TRBV4-1 and TRBJ1-6; D unresolved. Trimming stripped 2 bases from V and 3 bases from J, with 11 bases between. Germline V gene data show CDR1 as MGHRA and CDR2 as YSYEKL. The CDR3 sequence is 16 residues long. CDR3 loop: CASSQPGRDYNSPLHF. The CDR3 nucleotides read TGCGCCAGCAGCCAACCCGGCCGGGACTATAATTCACCCCTCCACTTT.

The rearrangement uses TRBV20-1 and TRBJ1-6, with D possibly being TRBD1 (6 bases). Trimming took 3 bases from V and 9 from J, leaving 21 bases between them. This CDR3 has 16 amino acids. Germline loops: CDR1 DFQATT, CDR2 SNEGSKA (reference sequence). The CDR3 DNA reads as TGCAGTGCTAGGACAGGAGCCGCAGGCGGGACTTCACCCCTCCACTTT. It codes for CSARTGAAGGTSPLHF.

The chain employs TRBV7-3 and TRBJ2-1; D is unresolved. The CDR3 is 15 amino acids. The V gene lost 1 base and the J gene lost 0 bases, with 7 bases spanning the gap. CDR1 is SGHTA and CDR2 is FQGTGA in the germline V gene. CDR3 sequence reads: CASSLRVGSYNEQFF. For the CDR3, the DNA is TGTGCCAGCAGCTTAAGAGTAGGCTCCTACAATGAGCAGTTCTTC.

The sample holds a few counts of this clonotype. The V call is TRBV6-5, the J call TRBJ2-7; TRBD1 aligns across 10 bases. This CDR3 has 14 amino acids. J was trimmed by 3 bases and V by 5 bases; bases with no gene match: 4. CDR1 and CDR2 (germline): MNHEY, SVGAGI. CDR3 nucleotide sequence: TGTGCCAGCAGTCGGACAGGGGGAGGCTACGAGCAGTACTTC. Its protein is CASSRTGGGYEQYF.

In this sample, this clonotype turned up a few times. The V call is TRBV4-1, the J call TRBJ2-5; D is ambiguous. Trimming cost V 1 base and J 4 bases, with 13 bases left between them. The CDR3 length is 15 residues. Germline CDR1 MGHRA, CDR2 YSYEKL. The DNA for the CDR3 is TGCGCCAGCAGCCAAGGCGAGTGGGGTGGAGAGACCCAGTACTTC. Its translation is CASSQGEWGGETQYF.

This chain links TRBV7-9 with TRBJ2-3, with D unclear. Per germline, CDR1 SEHNR and CDR2 FQNEAQ (reference sequence). V dropped 3 bases and J dropped 10 bases, with 11 bases sitting between them. This CDR3 contains 12 residues. This CDR3 reads CASSFERDAQYF. CDR3 nucleotides: TGTGCCAGCAGCTTTGAGCGAGACGCGCAGTATTTT.

A few counts support this clonotype. The chain combines TRBV2 with TRBJ2-1; D gene unclear. V lost 7 bases to trimming and J lost 10 bases, with 17 bases between them. The germline gives CDR1 SNHLY, CDR2 FYNNEI. This CDR3 is 13 amino acids long. The CDR3 sequence is CASTPTQAFEQFF. The CDR3 DNA sequence: TGTGCCAGCACTCCGACTCAGGCCTTCGAGCAGTTCTTC.

This clonotype was seen a few times. J is TRBJ2-5 and V is TRBV15; TRBD2 might be the D (7 bases). The germline V and J ends were trimmed by 4 bases and 7 bases, with 16 bases remaining between them. CDR3 length: 14 amino acids. CDR1 and CDR2 from the germline V gene are LNHNV and YYDKDF (reference sequence). CDR3: CATSTDLRGGTQYF. Written as DNA, the CDR3 is TGTGCCACCAGCACCGATTTAAGGGGGGGGACCCAGTACTTC.

As concerns this clonotype: Since a much larger clone is just one base distant, this may be a read error. The chain couples TRBV18 to TRBJ2-7; the D is unclear. This CDR3 contains 15 residues. Per germline, CDR1 KGHSH and CDR2 LQKENI. Trimming pared 5 bases from V and 9 bases from J, leaving 23 bases between. In DNA form, the CDR3 reads TGTGCCAGCTCAGATTTCGGTGGATCCTCGGGCGGGCAGTACTTC. It codes for CASSDFGGSSGGQYF.

The gene calls are TRBV18 and TRBJ1-1; D is unresolved. The CDR3 contains 13 residues. Germline V gene data show CDR1 as KGHSH and CDR2 as LQKENI. With 3 bases removed from V and 5 bases from J, the gap between germline ends came to 10 bases. The DNA for the CDR3 is TGTGCCAGCTCACCTAGACGGGAGACTGAAGCTTTCTTT. It specifies CASSPRRETEAFF.

The rearrangement links TRBV20-1 to TRBJ2-3; 9 positions agree with TRBD1. The CDR3 covers 16 residues. CDR1 is DFQATT and CDR2 is SNEGSKA in the germline V gene (reference sequence). The ends lost 4 bases at V and 8 bases at J; junction bases unmatched: 16. The CDR3 coding sequence is TGCAGTGCTATTACCACTTTAGGACAGGGGCCCGGTACGCAGTATTTT. It codes for CSAITTLGQGPGTQYF.

To note about this clonotype: A read error may account for a junction end that differs from germline. The V and J genes are TRBV5-6 and TRBJ1-2; D is undetermined. The germline gives CDR1 SGHDT, CDR2 YYEEEE. CDR3 length: 13 amino acids. For the CDR3, the DNA is TGTGCCGGCAGCGCCCAACCGATAAATGGCTACACCTTC. This gives the protein CAGSAQPINGYTF.

This sequence joins TRBV20-1 and TRBJ2-1, with no clear D. Germline lookup yields CDR1 DFQATT and CDR2 SNEGSKA (reference sequence). The CDR3 sequence is 12 residues long. The CDR3 here is CTPRGPRNEQFF. CDR3 nucleotide sequence: TGCACCCCGCGTGGACCGAGAAATGAGCAGTTCTTC.

The V call is TRBV5-1, the J call TRBJ2-1; 10 bases are shared with TRBD1. Germline lookup yields CDR1 SGHRS and CDR2 YFSETQ. Unmatched junction bases numbered 15, after V lost 5 bases and J lost 13 bases. The CDR3 sequence is 15 residues long. CDR3 DNA sequence: TGCGCCAGCAGTGTGGCCGGGACAGGGGTGGATAGTCAGTTCTTC. Translating gives CASSVAGTGVDSQFF.

The chain combines TRBV12-3 or TRBV12-4 with TRBJ1-5; no definite D call. CDR3 length: 15 amino acids. Trimming took off 6 bases at V and 0 bases at J, with 12 bases between the two ends. The CDR3 region has the DNA TGTGCCAGCAGGTTAATAGTCTCTAGCAATCAGCCCCAGCATTTT. It yields the protein CASRLIVSSNQPQHF.

There are a few counts of this clonotype. The chain recombines TRBV25-1 with TRBJ2-6; 10 nucleotides match TRBD1. There are 22 residues in the CDR3. V shed 0 bases, J shed 0 bases, and the junction held 14 bases outside the gene matches. The V gene's germline CDR1 is MGHDK and CDR2 SYGVNS. The CDR3 protein is CASSEYSRPGQGIGSGANVLTF. The CDR3 DNA reads TGTGCCAGCAGTGAATATTCCCGGCCGGGACAGGGGATTGGCTCTGGGGCCAACGTCCTGACTTTC.

The chain is built from TRBV3-1 and TRBJ1-1; D remains unclear. Germline values: CDR1 LGHDT, CDR2 YNNKEL (reference sequence). The CDR3 totals 15 residues. Trimming removed 3 bases from V and 2 bases from J, with 13 bases in between. The CDR3 is CASSQVSLSNTEAFF. In DNA, the CDR3 is TGTGCCAGCAGCCAGGTCTCGCTTTCCAACACTGAAGCTTTCTTT.

The J gene is TRBJ2-3, the V gene TRBV12-3 or TRBV12-4; 15 bases align to TRBD2. Losses at the gene ends were 6 bases for V and 6 bases for J; bases not matched to a gene: 7. The CDR3 contains 16 residues. CDR3 bases: TGTGCCAGCAGCTGGACTAGCGGGGGGGCCGGGGATACGCAGTATTTT. Protein: CASSWTSGGAGDTQYF.

In the case of this clonotype: One junction end disagrees with the germline gene, perhaps due to a read error. The V and J genes are TRBV20-1 and TRBJ1-4; D not resolved. The V gene's germline CDR1 is DFQATT and CDR2 SNEGSKA (reference sequence). The CDR3 covers 19 residues. CDR3 DNA sequence: TGCAGTGCTAGAGAAAAGCGTAGCACAGCCCAGGCAACTAATGAAAAACGGTTTTTT. Translated: CSAREKRSTAQATNEKRFF.

DNA for the CDR3: TGTGCCATCAGTGAGACCGGGACAGGTGACTCCTACGAGCAGTACTTC. Amino acid sequence: CAISETGTGDSYEQYF. The chain is built from TRBV10-3 and TRBJ2-7, with 8 positions matching TRBD1. CDR3 size: 16 residues. V shed 2 bases, J shed 0 bases, and the junction held 6 bases outside the gene matches. The germline gives CDR1 ENHRY, CDR2 SYGVKD.

At least ten counts were recorded for this clonotype. The chain uses TRBV4-2 and TRBJ1-2, with D possibly being TRBD1 (5 bases). This CDR3 is built from 15 residues. Trimming cost V 3 bases and J 6 bases, with 17 bases left between them. Germline CDR1 and CDR2: LGHNA and YNFKEQ. The DNA of the CDR3 is TGTGCCAGCAGCCAGGGTCCCACGGGGGGTCATGGCTACACCTTC. It is translated as CASSQGPTGGHGYTF.